This is a list of T cell receptor beta chains from one sample in a study of blood T cell repertoires in COVID-19. Using immunoSEQ multiplex PCR, the repertoire was profiled, and TCRdb retains in-frame clones only, with some absent. The table includes about 130,000 clones, 90% detected once. Sequencing was carried out using peripheral blood. All receptors come from a man in his 60s with COVID-19, enrolled during active disease. CDR3s include the opening cysteine and the closing phenylalanine or tryptophan. The D gene is left open where the match is weak. The size of a clone is reported for some rows only, either as once, few or many, or as a class for expanded clones.

j_call clone_size v_call d_call cdr3_aa cdr3_nt
TRBJ2-1 . TRBV5-5 TRBD2 CASSLISRQLAGVEQFF TGTGCCAGCAGCTTGATTTCGCGGCAGTTAGCGGGAGTTGAGCAGTTCTTC
TRBJ1-2 . TRBV2 TRBD1 CASSSAGGAGYTF TGTGCCAGCAGCTCTGCAGGGGGCGCAGGCTACACCTTC
TRBJ1-1 . TRBV19 TRBD1 CASSFDRGGTEAFF TGTGCCAGTAGTTTCGACAGGGGGGGAACTGAAGCTTTCTTT
TRBJ2-3 . TRBV5-1 TRBD2 CASSFYPGTSGLTDTQYF TGCGCCAGCAGCTTCTACCCCGGGACTAGCGGGTTAACAGATACGCAGTATTTT
TRBJ2-7 . TRBV5-8 . CASSFAGSSYEQYF TGTGCCAGCAGTTTCGCCGGGTCGTCCTACGAGCAGTACTTC
TRBJ2-5 . TRBV5-1 . CASSHPGAFETQYF TGCGCCAGCAGCCATCCAGGGGCCTTTGAGACCCAGTACTTC
TRBJ1-2 . TRBV19 . CASSPTDTANYGYTF TGTGCCAGTAGCCCCACCGACACCGCTAACTATGGCTACACCTTC
TRBJ1-2 . TRBV9 . CASRPSWNSAMRGYTF TGTGCCAGCAGACCCTCTTGGAACAGTGCGATGCGAGGCTACACCTTC
TRBJ2-7 . TRBV29-1 . CSVAWGSPPPYEQYF TGCAGCGTTGCTTGGGGCTCCCCCCCACCCTACGAGCAGTACTTC
TRBJ1-4 . TRBV19 TRBD1 CASSPRGPSEKLFF TGTGCCAGTAGCCCTAGGGGGCCGTCGGAAAAACTGTTTTTT
TRBJ2-3 once TRBV10-1 . CASSGGSYTDTQYF TGCGCCAGCAGTGGTGGGAGTTACACAGATACGCAGTATTTT
TRBJ2-2 . TRBV27 . CASRGDTGELFF TGTGCCAGCAGGGGAGACACCGGGGAGCTGTTTTTT
TRBJ2-4 . TRBV11-3 . CASSLETRGRQNIQYF TGTGCCAGCAGCTTAGAGACACGGGGAAGGCAAAACATTCAGTACTTC
TRBJ2-7 . TRBV27 TRBD1 CASSLGTGYEQYF TGTGCCAGCAGTTTAGGGACAGGCTACGAGCAGTACTTC
TRBJ2-7 . TRBV5-1 TRBD2 CASSFTSGRETGYEQYF TGCGCCAGCAGCTTTACTAGCGGGAGGGAGACTGGCTACGAGCAGTACTTC
TRBJ2-7 . TRBV9 TRBD2 CASSARTSGGEQYF TGTGCCAGCAGCGCTAGGACTAGCGGGGGCGAGCAGTACTTC
TRBJ2-1 few TRBV5-1 . CASSSTGLPPGNEQFF TGCGCCAGCAGCTCTACTGGTCTTCCCCCGGGCAATGAGCAGTTCTTC
TRBJ2-7 . TRBV7-9 TRBD2 CASSPPGLAGGATYEQYF TGTGCCAGCAGCCCCCCAGGACTAGCGGGAGGGGCTACCTACGAGCAGTACTTC
TRBJ1-3 . TRBV20-1 . CSASENLGSGNTIYF TGCAGTGCTAGTGAGAACCTAGGCTCTGGAAACACCATATATTTT
TRBJ2-7 . TRBV7-9 TRBD1 CASSFGTAYEQYF TGTGCCAGCAGCTTCGGGACAGCCTACGAGCAGTACTTC
TRBJ2-7 . TRBV5-1 . CASSLDREEEQYF TGCGCCAGCAGCTTGGACAGAGAAGAAGAGCAGTACTTC
TRBJ1-1 . TRBV18 . CASSPQRGNAEAFF TGTGCCAGCTCACCACAGCGGGGTAACGCTGAAGCTTTCTTT
TRBJ2-5 . TRBV9 TRBD2 CASSRTSGIQETQYF TGTGCCAGCAGCCGGACTAGCGGCATCCAAGAGACCCAGTACTTC
TRBJ2-5 . TRBV3-1/TRBV3-2 TRBD1 CASSQAQGAWETQYF TGTGCCAGCAGCCAAGCGCAGGGGGCGTGGGAGACCCAGTACTTC
TRBJ2-7 medium-sized TRBV6-6 TRBD2 CASSPGTSSYEQYF TGTGCCAGCAGCCCCGGGACTAGCTCTTACGAGCAGTACTTC
TRBJ2-7 . TRBV19 . CASSRSPVGAWEQYF TGTGCCAGTAGTAGATCCCCCGTGGGGGCCTGGGAGCAGTACTTC
TRBJ2-2 . TRBV27 TRBD2 CASSLQAGDGTGELFF TGTGCCAGCAGTTTACAAGCGGGAGATGGCACCGGGGAGCTGTTTTTT
TRBJ2-7 . TRBV4-3 TRBD2 CASSQLAGVRRNEQYF TGCGCCAGCAGCCAACTAGCGGGAGTACGGAGAAACGAGCAGTACTTC
TRBJ2-7 . TRBV6-1 TRBD1 CASSDWTGGGYEQYF TGTGCCAGCAGTGATTGGACAGGGGGCGGCTACGAGCAGTACTTC
TRBJ2-3 . TRBV4-1 TRBD1 CASSLHRTGGTDTQYF TGCGCCAGCAGCCTGCACCGGACAGGGGGCACAGATACGCAGTATTTT
TRBJ1-6 . TRBV4-2 . CASSQDSRRQYNSPLHF TGTGCCAGCAGCCAAGATTCGAGGAGACAGTATAATTCACCCCTCCACTTT
TRBJ2-3 . TRBV24-1 . CATSDFQDTQYF TGTGCCACCAGTGATTTTCAAGATACGCAGTATTTT
TRBJ2-6 . TRBV9 . CASSVGQGIGANVLTF TGTGCCAGCAGCGTAGGGCAGGGGATTGGGGCCAACGTCCTGACTTTC
TRBJ2-2 . TRBV5-6 . CASSPWWGYTGELFF TGTGCCAGCAGCCCTTGGTGGGGCTATACCGGGGAGCTGTTTTTT
TRBJ2-2 . TRBV7-6 . CASSSNRPGNTGELFF TGTGCCAGCAGCTCGAACCGGCCAGGGAACACCGGGGAGCTGTTTTTT
TRBJ2-1 . TRBV9 TRBD2 CASSVVASGLSEQFF TGTGCCAGCAGCGTAGTGGCTAGCGGACTATCGGAGCAGTTCTTC
TRBJ1-2 . TRBV6-6 . CASSYSSSGRGDGYTF TGTGCCAGCAGTTACTCGAGTAGCGGGAGGGGGGATGGCTACACCTTC
TRBJ2-1 . TRBV4-3 TRBD2 CASSRLLAGGSPVNEQFF TGCGCCAGCAGCCGCCTACTAGCGGGAGGATCCCCTGTAAATGAGCAGTTCTTC
TRBJ2-7 . TRBV4-1 TRBD1 CASSQPGQGIYEQYF TGCGCCAGCAGCCAGCCGGGACAGGGGATTTACGAGCAGTACTTC
TRBJ2-5 . TRBV2 . CASSEPGQETQYF TGTGCCAGCAGTGAGCCAGGGCAAGAGACCCAGTACTTC
TRBJ1-1 . TRBV7-9 . CASSPPLERNTEAFF TGTGCCAGCAGCCCCCCGCTCGAGCGGAACACTGAAGCTTTCTTT
TRBJ2-3 once TRBV5-1 . CASSLAGSDTQYF TGCGCCAGCAGCTTGGCAGGGTCAGATACGCAGTATTTT
TRBJ2-7 once TRBV4-1 TRBD1 CASSPGQGAGEQYF TGCGCCAGCAGTCCGGGACAGGGGGCTGGCGAGCAGTACTTC
TRBJ1-5 . TRBV5-1 . CASSPSPGGNQPQHF TGCGCCAGCAGCCCTTCCCCAGGGGGCAATCAGCCCCAGCATTTT
TRBJ1-1 . TRBV27 TRBD1 CASRTGTGVFQAFF TGTGCCAGCAGGACCGGGACAGGGGTTTTCCAAGCTTTCTTT
TRBJ1-5 . TRBV2 . CASSEIRGDQPQHF TGTGCCAGCAGTGAAATTAGGGGTGATCAGCCCCAGCATTTT
TRBJ2-4 . TRBV10-3 TRBD1 CATGQGAKNIQYF TGTGCCACAGGACAGGGAGCCAAAAACATTCAGTACTTC
TRBJ1-1 . TRBV5-1 . CASSKTGNTEAFF TGCGCCAGCAGCAAGACAGGGAACACTGAAGCTTTCTTT
TRBJ2-7 . TRBV5-1 TRBD2 CASSLGLAGGTYEQYF TGCGCCAGCAGCTTGGGACTAGCGGGAGGTACCTACGAGCAGTACTTC
TRBJ1-5 . TRBV6-5 . CASSPFNDQPQHF TGTGCCAGCAGCCCCTTTAATGATCAGCCCCAGCATTTT
TRBJ2-3 . TRBV6-4 . CASSDSGTPDTQYF TGTGCCAGCAGTGACTCGGGGACTCCAGATACGCAGTATTTT
TRBJ2-3 few TRBV5-1 TRBD2 CASSLEAGDTDTQYF TGCGCCAGCAGCTTGGAAGCGGGAGACACAGATACGCAGTATTTT
TRBJ1-1 . TRBV6-4 . CASTKRGGVVTEAFF TGTGCCAGCACAAAAAGGGGAGGAGTTGTCACTGAAGCTTTCTTT
TRBJ2-7 once TRBV28 TRBD2 CASSGPGLVYEQYF TGTGCCAGCAGTGGTCCGGGACTAGTCTACGAGCAGTACTTC
TRBJ2-1 few TRBV4-1 TRBD1 CASSQGVRDRQFF TGCGCCAGCAGCCAGGGCGTCCGGGACAGGCAGTTCTTC
TRBJ2-7 . TRBV10-2 TRBD1 CASTDRGNVNEQYF TGCGCCAGCACCGACAGGGGAAATGTGAACGAGCAGTACTTC